The sequence of this TCR beta chain was determined in a study of blood T cell repertoires in COVID-19. Whole-study context: Samples came from the United States, Italy and Spain, spanning acute and convalescent COVID-19.

There are 21 residues in the CDR3. Trimming took 5 bases from V and 0 from J; bases not matched to a gene: 20. Germline V gene lookup returns CDR1 WSHSY and CDR2 SAAADI. Method: immunoSEQ multiplex PCR; TCRdb's copy keeps in-frame clones and lacks some. The sample consists of fewer than 300,000 clones, about 93% of them appearing once. This clone was found once. Participant ages covered roughly 18 to 89 years across some 25 US areas. Each participant's cohort was designated according to participant-reported clinical history. Each recovered donor of Cohort 3 presented with two negative PCRs, clearance, or symptom resolution.

The sequencing sample was made of PBMCs or T cells enriched from blood (not recorded which). This receptor was identified in a woman aged 25 to 39 who had recovered from COVID-19. The chain employs TRBV10-2 and TRBJ2-1, with 9 bases matching TRBD2. CDR3 bases: TGCGCCAGCAGTCCTGGCCCAGCGGGAGGTACCATGATGAGCTCCTACAATGAGCAGTTCTTC. This gives the protein CASSPGPAGGTMMSSYNEQFF.